This T cell receptor (beta chain) stems from a study of control samples from healthy donors and cancer patients. Measured with immunoSEQ multiplex PCR; TCRdb has only the in-frame clones, and not every one. The table has tens of thousands of clones, 80% to 95% seen once. The ends lost 2 bases at V and 5 bases at J; junction bases unmatched: 9. The CDR3 covers 16 residues. Germline values: CDR1 SGHNT, CDR2 YYREEE (reference sequence). The clonotype originates from a young man with colorectal cancer. Material for sequencing was PBMCs. The V call is TRBV5-4, the J call TRBJ2-2; 7 nucleotides match TRBD1. The DNA for the CDR3 is TGTGCCAGCAGCTTTTCGATAGGGGGCATGACCGGGGAGCTGTTTTTT. The encoded protein is CASSFSIGGMTGELFF.